These 32 T cell receptor beta chains came from one sample sequenced in a study of blood T cell repertoires in COVID-19. Generated by immunoSEQ multiplex PCR, the TCRdb table keeps only in-frame clones and is missing some. The table includes over 250,000 clones, roughly 89% detected once. The sequenced material came from PBMCs or T cells enriched from blood (not recorded which). The receptors were gathered from a middle-aged man who had recovered from COVID-19.

The V and J genes are TRBV5-1 and TRBJ2-5; 9 positions match TRBD2. Unmatched junction bases numbered 6, after V lost 2 bases and J lost 1 base. The germline V gene encodes CDR1 SGHRS and CDR2 YFSETQ. This CDR3 region has 16 residues. The CDR3 nucleotides read TGCGCCAGCAGCTTCAGACTAGCGGAGATCCAAGAGACCCAGTACTTC. Amino acids: CASSFRLAEIQETQYF.

The chain joins TRBV5-1 to TRBJ1-1, with 8 bases fitting TRBD1. Trimming cost V 0 bases and J 1 base; bases outside gene matches: 8. Germline V gives CDR1 SGHRS, CDR2 YFSETQ. The length of the CDR3 is 17 residues. The CDR3 nucleotides read TGCGCCAGCAGCTTGGGGAATTCCGGGACAGGGAACACTGAAGCTTTCTTT. It is translated as CASSLGNSGTGNTEAFF.

The chain links TRBV5-4 to TRBJ2-1; D is perhaps TRBD2 (7 bases). This CDR3 has 13 residues. The V and J ends lost 9 bases and 5 bases respectively, with 15 bases between them. Germline CDR1 reads SGHNT; CDR2 reads YYREEE (reference sequence). CDR3 protein: CATRGGEHNEQFF. CDR3 DNA sequence: TGTGCCACGAGGGGGGGGGAGCACAATGAGCAGTTCTTC.

The chain is built from TRBV9 and TRBJ2-7; 10 nucleotides align to TRBD1. The germline gives CDR1 SGDLS, CDR2 YYNGEE. J lost 1 base, V lost 4 bases, and 5 bases had no gene match. CDR3 length: 15 residues. CDR3: CASSPGTGVSYEQYF. CDR3 DNA sequence: TGTGCCAGCAGCCCCGGGACAGGGGTTTCCTACGAGCAGTACTTC. The full variable domain, completed using reference TRBV9 and TRBJ2-7, is DSGVTQTPKHLITATGQRVTLRCSPRSGDLSVYWYQQSLDQGLQFLIQYYNGEERAKGNILERFSAQQFPDLHSELNLSSLELGDSALYFCASSPGTGVSYEQYFGPGTRLTVT.

This chain links TRBV20-1 with TRBJ2-3; no reliable D call. With 2 bases removed from V and 4 bases from J, the gap between germline ends came to 4 bases. The CDR3 has 11 residues. Germline loops: CDR1 DFQATT, CDR2 SNEGSKA (reference sequence). The CDR3 protein is CSARFADTQYF. The CDR3 DNA follows: TGCAGTGCTAGATTCGCAGATACGCAGTATTTT.

The chain carries TRBV11-2 and TRBJ1-2, with D perhaps matching TRBD1 (6 bases). CDR1 SGHAT and CDR2 FQNNGV come from the germline V gene. The CDR3 covers 13 residues. Trimming left V 5 bases short and J 1 base short, with 8 bases between. The CDR3 DNA sequence: TGTGCCAGCAGCCAACAGGGTAACTATGGCTACACCTTC. Translation: CASSQQGNYGYTF.

The chain is built from TRBV2 and TRBJ1-1, with TRBD1 as a possible D gene (5 bases). This CDR3 contains 16 residues. V lost 2 bases and J lost 0, with 13 bases in between. Per germline, CDR1 SNHLY and CDR2 FYNNEI. The CDR3 coding sequence is TGTGCCAGCAGTGAACCGAGAGGACAAATGAACACTGAAGCTTTCTTT. This encodes CASSEPRGQMNTEAFF.

The rearrangement joins TRBV27 to TRBJ1-2; 7 nucleotides line up with TRBD1. In germline, CDR1 is MNHEY, CDR2 SMNVEV (reference sequence). V lost 3 bases and J lost 4; bases outside the gene matches: 2. The CDR3 is 13 residues long. The CDR3 sequence is CASSLAGGYGYTF. Written as DNA, the CDR3 is TGTGCCAGCAGTTTGGCAGGGGGCTATGGCTACACCTTC.

The chain uses TRBV20-1 and TRBJ2-7; D is possibly TRBD1 (6 bases). Trimming removed 7 bases at V and 4 bases at J, with 11 bases between. The CDR3 loop spans 11 amino acids. Per germline, CDR1 DFQATT and CDR2 SNEGSKA (reference sequence). In DNA, the CDR3 is TGCAGTGAGACAGGAGATTACGAGCAGTACTTC. Residues: CSETGDYEQYF.

This clone has a handful of counts. The genes are TRBV10-3 and TRBJ1-2, with D perhaps matching TRBD1 (6 bases). The V gene lost 10 bases and the J gene lost 3 bases, with 15 bases spanning the gap. There are 13 residues in the CDR3. In germline, CDR1 is ENHRY, CDR2 SYGVKD. As DNA, the CDR3 is TGTGCCACCCGAGCAGGGGATGACTATGGCTACACCTTC. This encodes CATRAGDDYGYTF.

This rearrangement joins TRBV9 to TRBJ2-7; D perhaps matches TRBD1 (5 bases). Trimming shortened V by 3 bases and J by 3 bases, and 10 bases separated the two germline ends. CDR1 SGDLS and CDR2 YYNGEE come from the germline V gene. The CDR3 spans 13 residues. CDR3 protein: CASSAQTDYEQYF. DNA of the CDR3: TGTGCCAGCAGCGCCCAGACAGACTACGAGCAGTACTTC.

This chain joins TRBV5-1 and TRBJ2-5, with D possibly TRBD1 on 5 matching bases. The CDR3 sequence is 14 residues long. The V end lost 2 bases, the J end lost 2 bases, and 10 bases lay between the germline ends. Germline CDR1 and CDR2: SGHRS and YFSETQ. CDR3 DNA: TGCGCCAGCAGCTTCTTCGCAGGGCAAGAGACCCAGTACTTC. This gives the protein CASSFFAGQETQYF.

The chain carries TRBV7-3 and TRBJ2-1; 8 bases match TRBD2. The trim removed 6 bases at V and 7 bases at J, leaving 8 bases unmatched. Per germline, CDR1 SGHTA and CDR2 FQGTGA. The CDR3 sequence is 14 residues long. The CDR3 spells CASSSGLVTNEQFF. CDR3 DNA: TGTGCCAGCAGTTCGGGACTAGTCACTAATGAGCAGTTCTTC.

This clone was observed once. The chain recombines TRBV7-3 with TRBJ2-7; 7 bases fit TRBD2. CDR1 and CDR2 from the germline V gene are SGHTA and FQGTGA. The junction had 6 bases not matched to a gene; V was cut back by 5 bases and J by 5 bases. The CDR3 has 13 residues. CDR3 amino acids: CASSRDYFDEQYF. CDR3 DNA: TGTGCCAGCAGCCGGGACTATTTCGACGAGCAGTACTTC.

The chain joins TRBV7-9 to TRBJ1-2; a possible D gene is TRBD1 (6 bases). The CDR3 runs to 17 residues. Deletions cut 5 bases from V and 2 bases from J, with 21 bases between. Germline V gene sequence: CDR1 SEHNR, CDR2 FQNEAQ (reference sequence). This chain's CDR3 is CASSPYLTGALNYGYTF. DNA for the CDR3: TGTGCCAGCAGCCCCTACCTGACAGGAGCCTTAAACTATGGCTACACCTTC.

The CDR3 loop reads CASSFLGEGQPQHF. The CDR3 DNA sequence: TGTGCCAGCAGTTTTCTCGGGGAGGGACAGCCCCAGCATTTT. The J gene is TRBJ1-5, the V gene TRBV27; no reliable D call. Deletions cut 3 bases from V and 7 bases from J, with 13 bases between. Germline V gene lookup returns CDR1 MNHEY and CDR2 SMNVEV (reference sequence). This CDR3 comprises 14 residues.

This clone was observed once. The chain couples TRBV12-3 or TRBV12-4 to TRBJ2-3; D not certain. There are 13 residues in the CDR3. The V and J ends lost 3 bases and 4 bases respectively, with 8 bases between them. The DNA of the CDR3 is TGTGCCAGCAGTTTCCTCCCTTCAGATACGCAGTATTTT. Encoded protein: CASSFLPSDTQYF.

V usage is TRBV19 and J usage is TRBJ1-1; D gene unclear. The CDR3 is 15 residues long. The ends were cut back, 1 base at V and 1 base at J, with 10 bases in the middle. The V gene's germline CDR1 is LNHDA and CDR2 SQIVND (reference sequence). Here the CDR3 reads CASSIGGSWNTEAFF. The DNA for the CDR3 is TGTGCCAGTAGTATAGGAGGTAGTTGGAACACTGAAGCTTTCTTT.

V is TRBV5-1 and J is TRBJ2-5; perhaps TRBD2 as D (6 bases). The V end lost 2 bases, the J end lost 4 bases, and 12 bases lay between the germline ends. CDR1 and CDR2 (germline): SGHRS, YFSETQ. The CDR3 covers 14 residues. CDR3 in DNA: TGCGCCAGCAGCTTAAGACTAGTTGGAGAGACCCAGTACTTC. It specifies CASSLRLVGETQYF.

The chain joins TRBV6-5 to TRBJ1-2, with 10 bases matching TRBD1. Germline lookup yields CDR1 MNHEY and CDR2 SVGAGI. The CDR3 runs to 15 residues. The ends lost 7 bases at V and 4 bases at J; junction bases unmatched: 9. The CDR3 loop is CASNTGTGVTYGYTF. DNA of the CDR3: TGTGCCAGCAATACCGGGACAGGGGTTACCTATGGCTACACCTTC.

In its sample, this clone was seen a few times. The chain carries TRBV7-9 and TRBJ1-1; TRBD1 agrees at 10 bases. The J segment lost 2 bases and the V segment lost 5 bases, leaving 8 bases of the junction unmatched. The germline V gene encodes CDR1 SEHNR and CDR2 FQNEAQ (reference sequence). This CDR3 comprises 16 residues. In DNA, the CDR3 is TGTGCCAGCAGCGTCGGGACAGGGGATCCCAACACTGAAGCTTTCTTT. The encoded protein is CASSVGTGDPNTEAFF. Filled out from reference TRBV7-9 and TRBJ1-1, the complete variable domain reads DTGVSQNPRHKITKRGQNVTFRCDPISEHNRLYWYRQTLGQGPEFLTYFQNEAQLEKSRLLSDRFSAERPKGSFSTLEIQRTEQGDSAMYLCASSVGTGDPNTEAFFGQGTRLTVV.

The chain uses TRBV5-1 and TRBJ2-5; 11 bases match TRBD1. Trimming took 2 bases from V and 4 from J; bases not matched to a gene: 4. CDR1 SGHRS and CDR2 YFSETQ come from the germline V gene. There are 15 residues in the CDR3. CDR3 protein: CASSFGTGGLETQYF. DNA for the CDR3: TGCGCCAGCAGCTTCGGGACAGGGGGTTTAGAGACCCAGTACTTC. Combining the CDR3 with reference TRBV5-1 and TRBJ2-5 gives the whole variable domain KAGVTQTPRYLIKTRGQQVTLSCSPISGHRSVSWYQQTPGQGLQFLFEYFSETQRNKGNFPGRFSGRQFSNSRSEMNVSTLELGDSALYLCASSFGTGGLETQYFGPGTRLLVL.

This clone occurred a few times. The chain couples TRBV6-5 to TRBJ2-7; a weak D match, TRBD1 (7 bases). Trimming removed 6 bases from V and 4 bases from J, with 19 bases in between. CDR1 MNHEY and CDR2 SVGAGI come from the germline V gene. This CDR3 spans 15 amino acids. CDR3 sequence: CASSDIQGGVYEQYF. DNA for the CDR3: TGTGCCAGCAGCGATATCCAGGGGGGAGTTTACGAGCAGTACTTC.

V gene TRBV7-2 combines with J gene TRBJ2-7, with D possibly matching TRBD2 (5 bases). Germline loops: CDR1 SGHTA, CDR2 FQGNSA. The CDR3 sequence is 14 residues long. Trimming shortened V by 4 bases and J by 3 bases, and 13 bases separated the two germline ends. CDR3: CASSSTGGLYEQYF. CDR3 coding DNA: TGTGCCAGCAGCTCCACCGGCGGGCTCTACGAGCAGTACTTC.

The genes are TRBV29-1 and TRBJ1-1; D may be TRBD1 (6 bases). The germline V gene has CDR1 SQVTM and CDR2 ANQGSEA. With 3 bases removed from V and 0 bases from J, the gap between germline ends came to 14 bases. CDR3 length equals 15 residues. The CDR3 DNA follows: TGCAGCGTTGACAGGCGCTCAGGGGTGAACACTGAAGCTTTCTTT. Its translation: CSVDRRSGVNTEAFF.

The chain is built from TRBV6-5 and TRBJ1-5; tentatively, D is TRBD1 (6 bases). CDR1 and CDR2 (germline): MNHEY, SVGAGI. The CDR3 contains 15 residues. Deletions cut 6 bases from V and 4 bases from J, with 16 bases between. The CDR3 is CASRSGGPSNQPQHF. For the CDR3, the DNA is TGTGCCAGCAGGTCGGGGGGGCCATCAAATCAGCCCCAGCATTTT.

The CDR3 sequence is CASSIGYMRVAEAFF. The CDR3 DNA is TGTGCCAGTAGTATAGGGTACATGAGGGTCGCTGAAGCTTTCTTT. The chain combines TRBV19 with TRBJ1-1; D gene uncertain. V was shortened by 1 base and J by 6 bases, with 15 bases between the two germline ends. The CDR3 has 15 residues. Germline assignment: CDR1 LNHDA and CDR2 SQIVND (reference sequence).

CDR3 DNA sequence: TGCGCCAGCAGCCAAGATCATAGCAATCAGCCCCAGCATTTT. This encodes CASSQDHSNQPQHF. The rearrangement uses TRBV4-3 and TRBJ1-5; D is unclear. With 0 bases removed from V and 0 bases from J, the gap between germline ends came to 3 bases. Germline values: CDR1 LGHNA, CDR2 YSLEER. The CDR3 is made up of 14 amino acids.

This clone showed up just a few times. The chain couples TRBV18 to TRBJ2-3; the match to TRBD2 covers 10 bases. Germline values: CDR1 KGHSH, CDR2 LQKENI. The CDR3 is made up of 15 amino acids. Unmatched junction bases numbered 3, after V lost 4 bases and J lost 2 bases. CDR3 amino acids: CASSLLAGNTDTQYF. Here the CDR3 DNA reads TGTGCCAGCTCACTACTAGCGGGGAACACAGATACGCAGTATTTT.

The J gene is TRBJ2-1, the V gene TRBV18; no firm D call. The V and J ends lost 3 bases and 5 bases respectively, with 14 bases between them. This CDR3 region has 15 residues. The V gene's germline CDR1 is KGHSH and CDR2 LQKENI. In nucleotides, the CDR3 is TGTGCCAGCTCACCGAATCCCAACGGAGACAATGAGCAGTTCTTC. Translation: CASSPNPNGDNEQFF.

The chain uses TRBV19 and TRBJ2-1, with D possibly TRBD2 on 7 matching bases. Trimming removed 5 bases from V and 3 bases from J, with 14 bases in between. The CDR3 runs to 15 residues. Germline-derived CDR1 and CDR2 are LNHDA and SQIVND (reference sequence). The CDR3 DNA reads TGTGCCAGTAGTCCCGTGGGAGGGGGCTACAATGAGCAGTTCTTC. Protein sequence: CASSPVGGGYNEQFF.

The V and J genes are TRBV27 and TRBJ2-2; 10 bases fit TRBD2. The ends lost 2 bases at V and 2 bases at J; junction bases unmatched: 8. Per germline, CDR1 MNHEY and CDR2 SMNVEV (reference sequence). The CDR3 sequence is 18 residues long. In nucleotides, the CDR3 is TGTGCCAGCAGTTTAAATCCTAGCGGGGGCCCTAACACCGGGGAGCTGTTTTTT. Encoded protein: CASSLNPSGGPNTGELFF.